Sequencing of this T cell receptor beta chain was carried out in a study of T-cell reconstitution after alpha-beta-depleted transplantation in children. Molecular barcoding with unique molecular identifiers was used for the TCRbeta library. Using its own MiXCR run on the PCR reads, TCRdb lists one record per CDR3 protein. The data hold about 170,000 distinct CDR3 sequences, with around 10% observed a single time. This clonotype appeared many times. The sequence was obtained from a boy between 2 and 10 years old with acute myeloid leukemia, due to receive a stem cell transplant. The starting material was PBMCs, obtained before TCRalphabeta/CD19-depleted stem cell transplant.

The CDR3 here is CASSLATTGREGYTF. DNA of the CDR3: TGTGCCAGCAGTTTAGCCACGACAGGGAGAGAGGGCTACACCTTC. This rearrangement joins TRBV12-3 or TRBV12-4 to TRBJ1-2; the match to TRBD1 covers 7 bases. V lost 0 bases to trimming and J lost 8 bases; unmatched junction nucleotides: 9. The CDR3 is 15 residues long.